This section outlines one T cell receptor beta chain sequence together with its context. This clonotype occurred many times. This clone's antigen is unknown. Per-base qualities were not stored, and no clone one base away is much larger. The entry originates in a study of T cells in Graves' hyperthyroidism and ophthalmopathy (dated by TCRdb to between 2019 and 2020). General notes on the study: Peripheral blood samples were taken at initial diagnosis, before any treatment was given. To identify distinguishing TCR V-J signatures, a discovery cohort of around 100 patients was used, comprising 43 with Graves' ophthalmopathy and roughly 60 with stable Graves' hyperthyroidism. An independent validation cohort of 18 to 20 hyperthyroidism patients and 17 patients who later progressed to ophthalmopathy tested prospective prediction of ophthalmopathy. For training and testing, the 80 to 100 patients in the discovery cohort were randomly divided in a 7:3 ratio. Thyroid tissue and blood T-cell repertoires from roughly six Graves' hyperthyroidism patients were also compared in the study. After blood sampling, hyperthyroidism patients were treated with methimazole at a starting dose of 30 mg daily, and ophthalmopathy patients were treated with high-dose intravenous methylprednisolone. The paper describes TCR Vbeta CDR3 sequencing of 140 or so peripheral blood samples, made up of 43 ophthalmopathy patients, some 80 hyperthyroidism patients and roughly 17 progressor patients. The investigation overall reported the following: No statistical method was used to fix the sample size in advance, and group allocation was not hidden from the investigators. A 13 V-J signature model separated ophthalmopathy from stable hyperthyroidism, with 87.88% sensitivity and about 81% specificity in cross-validation and 80%/75% in testing. During validation, the model predicted progression to ophthalmopathy a median of approximately 6 months ahead of onset, with more than 60% sensitivity and around 73% specificity. Most expanded thyroid clonotypes (frequency above 0.001) were also detected in blood, a finding suggesting that blood repertoires may reflect thyroid immune responses.

The TCR beta CDR3 regions were amplified from RNA transcripts. A first-round RT-PCR of the TCR CDR3 used the HTBI primer set with the Qiagen OneStep RT-PCR kit. A second multiplex PCR round built the libraries, followed by size selection and purification. Paired-end sequencing of the libraries was performed with 100 bp reads on an Illumina HiSeq2000. The authors' analysis ran thus. Raw data were processed with SOAPnuke, discarding reads with adapters, uncalled bases, mean Phred below 15, or no exact constant-primer or identifier match. COPE v1.2.5 was used to merge the high-quality paired reads, and each unique nucleotide sequence was defined as a clonotype. Clonotypes were aligned to IMGT TRBV, TRBD and TRBJ reference segments using MiTCR v1.1. Only V-J combinations with frequency above 0.0001, covering approximately 99% of repertoires, were analysed. A TCS score was defined as the ratio of F50 (clonal expansion) to E x V (chaos), with BLOSUM62-based TCRdist applied between CDR3 peptides within each V-J. Welch's t-statistics and random forest reduced roughly 530 V-J features to 13, which were used in a naive Bayes classifier (R e1071). Using fastp trimming at Q25 and MiXCR clonotype assembly, TCRdb reanalyzed the public sequencing data and kept in-frame beta chains. Entries that share a CDR3 protein sequence are merged under the most common genes and DNA. TCRdb's processing, not the authors', yielded these V and J calls. The sample table lists a few hundred thousand distinct CDR3 sequences, 15% to 18% of them with a count of one. Jointly, the top ten make up roughly 13% of the sample.

Stable Graves' hyperthyroidism was defined as the absence of progression to ophthalmopathy over 18 months of follow-up. Hyperthyroidism patients were aged 18 to 65 years and newly diagnosed, with disease duration of less than 2 months. Exclusion was applied to patients with uncontrolled infections, other autoimmune diseases, pregnancy or lactation. Clinical symptoms, serum thyroxine and TRAb, thyroid ultrasound, and orbital computed tomography formed the basis for the diagnoses. PBMCs were isolated from 7.5 to 10 ml of fresh peripheral blood by Ficoll-Paque density gradient centrifugation. Total RNA was extracted using Trizol reagent, and RNA quality was assessed on an Agilent 2100 Bioanalyzer. V and J lose 2 bases and 6 bases, and a span of 14 bases separates them. CDR1 and CDR2, looked up from the germline V gene (reference sequence), are LNHNV and YYDKDF. CDR3 length: 15 amino acids, cysteine to phenylalanine. CDR3 DNA only is kept here, 45 bases in frame from base 1.

Sample: blood. The clonotype was recovered from a woman between 18 and 29 years old with Graves' hyperthyroidism. The chain joins TRBV15 to TRBJ1-5; a tentative D call is TRBD1 (6 bases match). In nucleotide form, the sequence is TGTGCCACCAGCAGATCTACAGGGATCGGTCAGCCCCAGCATTTT. It codes for CATSRSTGIGQPQHF.